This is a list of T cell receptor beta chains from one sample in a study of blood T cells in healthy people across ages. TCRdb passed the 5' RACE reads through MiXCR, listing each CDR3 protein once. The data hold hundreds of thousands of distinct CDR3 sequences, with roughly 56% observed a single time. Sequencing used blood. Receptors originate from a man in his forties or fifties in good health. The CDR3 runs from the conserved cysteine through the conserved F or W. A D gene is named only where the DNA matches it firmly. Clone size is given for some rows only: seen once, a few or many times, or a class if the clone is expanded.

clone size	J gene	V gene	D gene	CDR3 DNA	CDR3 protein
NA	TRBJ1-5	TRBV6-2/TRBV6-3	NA	TGTGCCTGCGGAACTCATAGCAATCAGCCCCAGCATTTT	CACGTHSNQPQHF
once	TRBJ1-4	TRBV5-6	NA	TGTGCCAGCAGACAAAACGAAGTTGGGGGGAAGGTTGAAAAACTGTTTTTT	CASRQNEVGGKVEKLFF
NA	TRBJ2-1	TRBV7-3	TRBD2	TGTGCCAGCAGCCCCAGACTAGCGGGAGGATTCGGTGAGCAGTTCTTC	CASSPRLAGGFGEQFF
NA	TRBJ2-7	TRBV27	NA	TGTGCCAGCAGTTTATCGTCCAGGCGCAGCTACGAGCAGTACTTC	CASSLSSRRSYEQYF
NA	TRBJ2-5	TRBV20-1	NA	TGCAGTGCTAGAGTTGGGCGGGGGAAGGGGGACCAAGAGACCCAGTACTTC	CSARVGRGKGDQETQYF
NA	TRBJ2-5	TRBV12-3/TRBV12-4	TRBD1	TGTGCCAGCAGTTTCTTCAGGGGGCTCGGTCGGAGGACCCAGTACTTC	CASSFFRGLGRRTQYF
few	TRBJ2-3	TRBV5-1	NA	TGCGCCAGCAACAGGGACAGCACAGATACGCAGTATTTT	CASNRDSTDTQYF
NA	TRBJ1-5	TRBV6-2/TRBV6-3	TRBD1	TGTGCCAGCAGTGTCGGGACAGGTCGGGATCAGCCCCAGCATTTT	CASSVGTGRDQPQHF
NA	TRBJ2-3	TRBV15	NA	TGTGCCACCAGCAGAGATATTGGGAGCACAGGTACGCAGTATTTT	CATSRDIGSTGTQYF
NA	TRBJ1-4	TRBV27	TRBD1	TGTGCCAGCAGTACAGGGGGCGTCGCAACTAATGAAAAACTGTTTTTT	CASSTGGVATNEKLFF
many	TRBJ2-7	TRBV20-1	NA	TGCAGTGCTAGGGGGGAAAGCTCCTACGAGCAGTACTTC	CSARGESSYEQYF
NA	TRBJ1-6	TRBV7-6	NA	TGTGCCAGCAGCGTCGACACTTATAATTCACCCCTCCACTTT	CASSVDTYNSPLHF
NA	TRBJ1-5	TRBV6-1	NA	TGTGCCAGCAGTGAACCCGGAAGACAGCCCCAGCATTTT	CASSEPGRQPQHF
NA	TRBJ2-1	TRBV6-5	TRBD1	TGTGCCAGCAGGTATGGGACAGCATACAATGAGCAGTTCTTC	CASRYGTAYNEQFF
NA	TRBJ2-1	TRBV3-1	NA	TGTGCCAGCAGCCAAGATCCAGCTTGGTCGGTGTTCTTC	CASSQDPAWSVFF
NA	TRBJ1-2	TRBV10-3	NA	TGTGCCATCGGGAACAGGACTAACTATGGCTACACCTTC	CAIGNRTNYGYTF
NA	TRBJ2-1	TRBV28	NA	TGTGCCCTTAGTGGGGCGAACCTATACAATGAGCAGTTCTTC	CALSGANLYNEQFF
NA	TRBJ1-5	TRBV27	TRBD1	TGTGCCAGCAGTTTATCAGGGGGACAGGGTGTTGGCAATCAGCCCCAGCATTTT	CASSLSGGQGVGNQPQHF
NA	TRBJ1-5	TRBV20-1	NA	TGCAGTGCTAGTAGGCAGAGTGGCAATCAGCCCCAGCATTTT	CSASRQSGNQPQHF
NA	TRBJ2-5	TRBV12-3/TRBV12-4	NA	TGTGCCAGCAGTCGGGGGATCTACGATGGGCAGTACTTC	CASSRGIYDGQYF
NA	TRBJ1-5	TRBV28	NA	TGTGCTAGCAGTTCCCGCCGGGGGGAAGGTCAGCCCCAGCATTTT	CASSSRRGEGQPQHF
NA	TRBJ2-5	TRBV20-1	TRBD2	TGCAGTGCTAGCGCCCCTGGCGGGGGGGCTCTATCGCATGAGACCCAGTACTTC	CSASAPGGGALSHETQYF
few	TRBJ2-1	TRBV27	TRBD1	TGTGCCAGCAGTTCCCGGACAGGGTCCTACAATGAGCAGTTCTTC	CASSSRTGSYNEQFF
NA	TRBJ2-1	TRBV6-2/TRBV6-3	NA	TGTGCCAGCAGTCCAGGGGAGGGAGCTTACAATGAGCAGTTCTTC	CASSPGEGAYNEQFF
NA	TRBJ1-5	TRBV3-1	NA	TGTGCCAGCAGCCAAGATCTTCCTGCGCAGCATTTT	CASSQDLPAQHF
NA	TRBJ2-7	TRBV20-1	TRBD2	TGCAGTGCTTGCCAAGCGGGAGGGCCAGGCGAGCAGTACTTC	CSACQAGGPGEQYF
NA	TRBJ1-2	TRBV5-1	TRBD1	TGCGCCAGCAGCGAATACAGGGGGCTAGTCGATGGCTACACCTTC	CASSEYRGLVDGYTF
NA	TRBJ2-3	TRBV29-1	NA	TGCAGCGTTGCTTTGGAAGGCACAGATACGCAGTATTTT	CSVALEGTDTQYF
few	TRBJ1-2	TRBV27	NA	TGTGCCAGCAGTATTGAAAGAGGGGCTAACTATGGCTACACCTTC	CASSIERGANYGYTF
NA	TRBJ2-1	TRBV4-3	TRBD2	TGCGCCAGCAGCCGAAACCCGGGAGGGCCCTATAATGAGCAGTTCTTC	CASSRNPGGPYNEQFF
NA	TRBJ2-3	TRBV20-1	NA	TGCAGTGCCAGGGCATCCGCTCACACAGATACGCAGTATTTT	CSARASAHTDTQYF
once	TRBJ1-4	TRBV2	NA	TGTGCCAGCAGTGAGAATTCGTGGGGGGCGGGTGAAAAACTGTTTTTT	CASSENSWGAGEKLFF
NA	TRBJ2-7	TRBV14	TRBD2	TGTGCCAGCAGCCAAGCTAGGCTAGCGGAGAAAATGGCCTACGAGCAGTACTTC	CASSQARLAEKMAYEQYF
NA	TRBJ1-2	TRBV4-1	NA	TGCGCCAGCAGCCAACACACTTCCGGCTACACCTTC	CASSQHTSGYTF
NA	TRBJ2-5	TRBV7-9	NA	TGTGCCAGCAGCCTAGAAGTAGGGTGGACTACCAAAGAGACCCAGTACTTC	CASSLEVGWTTKETQYF
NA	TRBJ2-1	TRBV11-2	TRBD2	TGTGCCAGCAGCTTAGTAGGGTTGGCGACTAGCGGGAGGCTCCCTGGGGACAATGAGCAGTTCTTC	CASSLVGLATSGRLPGDNEQFF
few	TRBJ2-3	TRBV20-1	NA	TGCAGTGCTAGTCATAACCGGGACACGAAGGTGACAGATACGCAGTATTTT	CSASHNRDTKVTDTQYF
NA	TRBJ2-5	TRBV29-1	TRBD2	TGCAGCGTTGAAGAAGCGGGGTGGTACCAAGAGACCCAGTACTTC	CSVEEAGWYQETQYF
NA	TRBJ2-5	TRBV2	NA	TGTGCCAGCAGTGAACCTGGTCAGGGAAAGACCCAGTACTTC	CASSEPGQGKTQYF
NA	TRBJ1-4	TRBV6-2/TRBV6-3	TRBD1	TGTGCCAGCTCAACGAGGACAGGGCTTGAAAAACTGTTTTTT	CASSTRTGLEKLFF
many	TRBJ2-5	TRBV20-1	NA	TGCAGTGCTAGAGACGGACTACCTCAAGAGACCCAGTACTTC	CSARDGLPQETQYF
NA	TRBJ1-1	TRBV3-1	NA	TGTGCCAGCAGCCTCCAGGGCCAAGCTTTCTTT	CASSLQGQAFF
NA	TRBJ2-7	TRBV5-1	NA	TGCGCCAGCAGCACGGAGGGCGCCGAGCAGTACTTC	CASSTEGAEQYF
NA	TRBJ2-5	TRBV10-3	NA	TGTGCCATCTCAGGCGGGGGCGCGGCATGGGAGACCCAGTACTTC	CAISGGGAAWETQYF
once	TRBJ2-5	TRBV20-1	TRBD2	TGCAGTGCTAGATCCCCACGGACTAGCGGCCAAGAGACCCAGTACTTC	CSARSPRTSGQETQYF
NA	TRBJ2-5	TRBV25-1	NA	TGTGCCAGCAGTGACAGCGCCGGGATAGAGACCCAGTACTTC	CASSDSAGIETQYF
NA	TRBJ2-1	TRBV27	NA	TGTGCCAGCAGTCCCGATCGGTGGGCCTACAATGAGCAGTTCTTC	CASSPDRWAYNEQFF
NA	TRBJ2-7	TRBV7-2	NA	TGTGCCAGCAGCCACGCGACCGGGTCATACGAGCAGTACTTC	CASSHATGSYEQYF
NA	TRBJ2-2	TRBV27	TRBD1	TGTGCCAGCAGCCCGACAGGGACGAACACCGGGGAGCTGTTTTTT	CASSPTGTNTGELFF
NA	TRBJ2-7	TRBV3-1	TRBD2	TGTGCCAGCAGCCAATCGAGTAGCGGGGGGGCCAGCGAGCAGTACTTC	CASSQSSSGGASEQYF
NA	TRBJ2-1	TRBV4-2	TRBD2	TGTGCCAGCAGCCAAGATCGAGGGACTAGCGACAATGAGCAGTTCTTC	CASSQDRGTSDNEQFF
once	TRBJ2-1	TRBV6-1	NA	TGTGCCAGCAGTGAGGAGGCACGCTCCTACAATGAGCAGTTCTTC	CASSEEARSYNEQFF
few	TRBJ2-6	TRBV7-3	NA	TGTGCCAGCAGCCCCCTTGTTACTGGGGCCAACGTCCTGACTTTC	CASSPLVTGANVLTF
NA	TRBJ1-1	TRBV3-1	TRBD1	TGTGCCAGCAGCCAAGACCTCATTAACGGACAGGGGGCCTCTGAAGCTTTCTTT	CASSQDLINGQGASEAFF